The clone carrying this T cell receptor beta chain occurred once. This sample is drawn from a study of shared clonotypes between healthy human individuals. Healthy adults negative for HIV, lacking recent acute infections or vaccinations, served as donors. The V end was cut by 6 bases, the J end by 6 bases, with 20 bases between. The CDR3 extends over 15 amino acids. CDR1 and CDR2 (germline): MNHNS, SASEGT. Genomic DNA belonging to each subset was distributed in equal measure over several immunoSEQ plates. Sorted-subset replicate PCRs used 200 ng DNA, tens of thousands of T cell genomes. TCRdb's copy holds only in-frame clones and misses some; the assay was immunoSEQ multiplex PCR. The table lists under 1,100,000 clones, around 76% of them singletons.

The chain carries TRBV6-1 and TRBJ1-1; TRBD1 might be the D (5 bases). The origin of this receptor is a man between 18 and 29 years old in good health. Sequences were obtained from memory CD4+ T cells sorted from blood. Subset defined: CD45RA-negative fraction. The CDR3 reads CASRAPGPWGAEAFF. The CDR3 DNA reads as TGTGCCAGCAGGGCGCCGGGACCTTGGGGCGCTGAAGCTTTCTTT.